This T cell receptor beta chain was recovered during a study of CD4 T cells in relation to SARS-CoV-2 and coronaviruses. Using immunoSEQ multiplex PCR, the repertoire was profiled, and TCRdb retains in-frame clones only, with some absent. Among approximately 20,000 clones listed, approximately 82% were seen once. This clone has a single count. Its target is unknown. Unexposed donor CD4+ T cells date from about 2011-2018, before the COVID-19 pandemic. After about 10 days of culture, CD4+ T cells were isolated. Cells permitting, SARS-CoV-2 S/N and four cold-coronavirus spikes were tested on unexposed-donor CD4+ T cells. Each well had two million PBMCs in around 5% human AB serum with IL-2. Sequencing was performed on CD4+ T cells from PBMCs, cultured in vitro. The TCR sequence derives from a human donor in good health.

CDR3 nucleotide sequence: TGTGCCAGCAGTTTATCGAAGGTACAGCCGTCACCCCTCCACTTT. Residues: CASSLSKVQPSPLHF. The J gene is TRBJ1-6, the V gene TRBV27; D is uncertain. CDR1 is MNHEY, CDR2 SMNVEV, per germline (reference sequence). This CDR3 is 15 amino acids long. Trimming took 0 bases from V and 10 from J, leaving 13 bases between them.